Below, 27 T cell receptor beta chains from the same sample are listed, as sequenced in a study of blood T cells in healthy people across ages. It was with a sample-barcoded 5' primer and a J-beta primer mix that a second PCR of roughly 7 to 12 cycles was run. TCRdb itself ran the 5' RACE reads through MiXCR, one entry per CDR3 protein. This sample has some 1.4 million distinct CDR3 sequences; 40% to 50% occur once, and the top ten carry roughly 7.9%. The sequenced sample consisted of blood. These receptors were taken from a woman between 18 and 29 years old in good health.

Remarks on this clonotype: A single base separates this from a much larger clone, so it may be a read error. The V call is TRBV6-6, the J call TRBJ2-3; 9 bases match TRBD2. Germline V lookup: CDR1 MNHNY, CDR2 SVGAGI (reference sequence). There are 14 residues in the CDR3. CDR3 coding DNA: TGTGCCAGCAGCCAGACTAGCGGCACAGCTACGCAGTATTTT. Translating it yields CASSQTSGTATQYF.

This clonotype was observed a few times. Its ends do not fully match the called genes, so a read error is possible. The V call is TRBV6-6, the J call TRBJ2-7, with D possibly TRBD1 on 5 matching bases. The CDR3 is 16 residues long. Looked up from germline, CDR1 is MNHNY and CDR2 is SVGAGI (reference sequence). Here the CDR3 reads CTSSPTVAGPSYEQYF. The CDR3 nucleotides read TGTACCAGCAGCCCCACGGTGGCAGGGCCATCCTACGAGCAGTACTTC.

This clonotype was picked up a small number of times. The genes are TRBV4-1 and TRBJ2-3; no clear D. The length of the CDR3 is 17 residues. Germline-derived CDR1 and CDR2 are MGHRA and YSYEKL. V was pared by 0 bases and J by 0 bases, with 13 bases between. This CDR3 is CASSQDFPAASTDTQYF. CDR3 DNA: TGCGCCAGCAGCCAAGATTTTCCGGCGGCTAGCACAGATACGCAGTATTTT.

The chain couples TRBV4-2 to TRBJ2-3; D is possibly TRBD1 (6 bases). This CDR3 is built from 16 residues. The ends were cut back, 0 bases at V and 2 bases at J, with 12 bases in the middle. Germline V gene lookup returns CDR1 LGHNA and CDR2 YNFKEQ. The CDR3 is CASSQEGGQLTDTQYF. In nucleotides, the CDR3 is TGTGCCAGCAGCCAAGAGGGTGGACAGCTCACAGATACGCAGTATTTT.

The chain couples TRBV14 to TRBJ1-4; maybe TRBD1 (6 bases). This CDR3 is built from 13 residues. The ends were cut back, 4 bases at V and 7 bases at J, with 10 bases in the middle. Germline CDR1 is SGHDN and CDR2 is FVKESK. The CDR3 reads CASSRPRGEKLFF. Here the CDR3 DNA reads TGTGCCAGCAGCCGGCCCAGGGGTGAAAAACTGTTTTTT. The full variable domain, its missing parts supplied by reference TRBV14 and TRBJ1-4, is EAGVTQFPSHSVIEKGQTVTLRCDPISGHDNLYWYRRVMGKEIKFLLHFVKESKQDESGMPNNRFLAERTGGTYSTLKVQPAELEDSGVYFCASSRPRGEKLFFGSGTQLSVL.

The chain carries TRBV24-1 and TRBJ2-1; TRBD2 agrees at 11 bases. The CDR3 has 15 amino acids. Losses at the gene ends were 5 bases for V and 4 bases for J; bases not matched to a gene: 3. Germline V gives CDR1 KGHDR, CDR2 SFDVKD. The CDR3 here is CATSALAGGYNEQFF. DNA of the CDR3: TGTGCCACCAGTGCCTTAGCGGGAGGGTACAATGAGCAGTTCTTC.

This clonotype has only a few counts. This chain connects TRBV20-1 to TRBJ1-2, with D perhaps TRBD1 (6 bases). There are 15 residues in the CDR3. V was shortened by 0 bases and J by 4 bases, with 15 bases between the two germline ends. Germline assignment: CDR1 DFQATT and CDR2 SNEGSKA (reference sequence). The CDR3 sequence is CSAREETGYPYGYTF. CDR3 DNA sequence: TGCAGTGCTAGAGAGGAGACAGGCTACCCCTATGGCTACACCTTC.

V gene TRBV6-5 combines with J gene TRBJ1-2; tentatively, D is TRBD1 (5 bases). The CDR3 has 14 residues. Germline CDR1 MNHEY, CDR2 SVGAGI. V lost 7 bases and J lost 5, with 17 bases in between. The CDR3 protein is CASKNPGLGYGYTF. DNA of the CDR3: TGTGCCAGCAAAAACCCAGGGCTGGGATATGGCTACACCTTC.

J is TRBJ1-2 and V is TRBV3-1; D remains ambiguous. The CDR3 loop spans 13 amino acids. In germline, CDR1 is LGHDT, CDR2 YNNKEL (reference sequence). Trimming left V 1 base short and J 8 bases short, with 11 bases between. DNA for the CDR3: TGTGCCAGCAGCCAAGCCGGGCTCGCGGGCTACACCTTC. Translated: CASSQAGLAGYTF. Using reference TRBV3-1 and TRBJ1-2 for the parts outside the CDR3, the full variable domain is DTAVSQTPKYLVTQMGNDKSIKCEQNLGHDTMYWYKQDSKKFLKIMFSYNNKELIINETVPNRFSPKSPDKAHLNLHINSLELGDSAVYFCASSQAGLAGYTFGSGTRLTVV.

The CDR3: CASSFFTNTGELFF. The CDR3, as DNA: TGTGCCAGCAGTTTTTTCACGAACACCGGGGAGCTGTTTTTT. The chain combines TRBV27 with TRBJ2-2; no clear D. The V and J ends lost 3 bases and 0 bases respectively, with 5 bases between them. Germline CDR1 reads MNHEY; CDR2 reads SMNVEV (reference sequence). The CDR3 length is 14 residues.

This clonotype has at least ten counts. The rearrangement links TRBV29-1 to TRBJ2-1; TRBD2 aligns across 7 bases. Germline V gene lookup returns CDR1 SQVTM and CDR2 ANQGSEA. The V segment lost 3 bases and the J segment 4 bases; nucleotides outside the gene matches: 3. This CDR3 has 13 residues. CDR3: CSVDREGYNEQFF. The CDR3 DNA sequence: TGCAGCGTTGACAGGGAGGGATACAATGAGCAGTTCTTC.

This clonotype was detected a few times. The chain recombines TRBV18 with TRBJ1-2; 9 bases map to TRBD1. This CDR3 is built from 16 residues. V gave up 4 bases and J gave up 6 bases; unmatched junction bases: 12. Per germline, CDR1 KGHSH and CDR2 LQKENI. CDR3 protein: CASSLSRTGAENGYTF. The CDR3 coding sequence is TGTGCCAGCTCACTATCGAGGACAGGGGCTGAAAATGGCTACACCTTC.

This clonotype has just a few counts. The CDR3 region has the DNA TGCAGTGCTGCCGAGGGGGGAGATGGCTACACCTTC. As protein: CSAAEGGDGYTF. The rearrangement joins TRBV20-1 to TRBJ1-2; perhaps TRBD1 as D (6 bases). The germline V gene encodes CDR1 DFQATT and CDR2 SNEGSKA (reference sequence). The CDR3 covers 12 residues. Trimming cost V 5 bases and J 6 bases, with 13 bases left between them.

The table lists this clonotype with a few counts. The chain recombines TRBV6-2 or TRBV6-3 with TRBJ2-1, with TRBD2 matching over 11 bases. Germline loops: CDR1 MNHEY, CDR2 SVGEGT. CDR3 size: 16 residues. With V trimmed by 7 bases and J by 8 bases, 13 bases remained unmatched. This CDR3 reads CASTPTTSGSKDEQFF. In DNA, the CDR3 is TGTGCCAGCACCCCCACTACTAGCGGGAGTAAAGATGAGCAGTTCTTC.

This clonotype is a singleton in its sample. Its ends do not fully match the called genes, so a read error is possible. This chain joins TRBV12-5 and TRBJ2-1; 15 bases line up with TRBD2. CDR1 and CDR2 (germline): LGHNT, FRNRAP. The CDR3 is made up of 17 amino acids. CDR3 nucleotides: TGTGCTAGTGGTCACGGACTAGCGGGGGGGCCATCGGCTGAGCGGTTCTTC. Its protein product is CASGHGLAGGPSAERFF. Full variable domain (missing parts from reference TRBV12-5 and TRBJ2-1): DARVTQTPRHKVTEMGQEVTMRCQPILGHNTVFWYRQTMMQGLELLAYFRNRAPLDDSGMPKDRFSAEMPDATLATLKIQPSEPRDSAVYFCASGHGLAGGPSAERFFGPGTRLTVL.

V usage is TRBV6-5 and J usage is TRBJ2-7; D remains ambiguous. Looked up from germline, CDR1 is MNHEY and CDR2 is SVGAGI. Between the trimmed V and J ends, which lost 6 bases and 5 bases, there was a span of 17 bases. The CDR3 is made up of 14 amino acids. CDR3: CASSYPGKAHEQYF. CDR3 in DNA: TGTGCCAGCAGCTACCCCGGCAAGGCCCACGAGCAGTACTTC.

This clonotype was recorded many times. The genes are TRBV3-1 and TRBJ1-1; no firm D call. Trimming left V 2 bases short and J 5 bases short, with 3 bases between. The CDR3 is made up of 11 amino acids. Germline CDR1 reads LGHDT; CDR2 reads YNNKEL (reference sequence). The CDR3 here is CASSQRTEAFF. The CDR3 coding sequence is TGTGCCAGCAGCCAACGAACTGAAGCTTTCTTT.

This chain connects TRBV20-1 to TRBJ2-5; 8 nucleotides match TRBD2. Judging by the DNA end, TRBJ2-7 fits better; the J call may be wrong. Germline values: CDR1 DFQATT, CDR2 SNEGSKA (reference sequence). The CDR3 has 15 residues. Written as DNA, the CDR3 is TGCAGTGCTAGAGATCTAAGCGGGGGAATGTACGAGCAGTACTTC. Protein sequence: CSARDLSGGMYEQYF.

V is TRBV20-1 and J is TRBJ1-2; TRBD1 matches 10 bases. Germline V gene data show CDR1 as DFQATT and CDR2 as SNEGSKA (reference sequence). J was trimmed by 8 bases and V by 3 bases; bases with no gene match: 3. This CDR3 is 12 amino acids long. The CDR3 bases are TGCAGTGCTAGCGACAGGGGGCGAGGCTACACCTTC. It is translated as CSASDRGRGYTF.

Points on this clonotype: A read error may explain this, as a much larger clone is one base away. The chain is built from TRBV20-1 and TRBJ2-3; a possible D gene is TRBD2 (6 bases). Germline CDR1 DFQATT, CDR2 SNEGSKA (reference sequence). Trimming removed 1 base at V and 7 bases at J, with 24 bases between. The CDR3 contains 17 residues. CDR3 amino acids: CSARGRRAVGPQHTQYF. In DNA form, the CDR3 reads TGCAGTGCTAGAGGGCGGAGGGCCGTAGGACCCCAACATACGCAGTATTTT.

J is TRBJ2-7 and V is TRBV20-1; 7 bases match TRBD2. The CDR3 runs 14 residues. The V and J ends lost 5 bases and 1 base, in that order; junction bases with no gene match: 8. CDR1 is DFQATT, CDR2 SNEGSKA, per germline (reference sequence). The CDR3 protein is CSAHSGFPSYEQYF. As DNA, the CDR3 is TGCAGTGCTCATAGCGGGTTTCCTTCCTACGAGCAGTACTTC.

CDR3 sequence (DNA): TGTGCCAGCAGCCTAACTAGCGGGAGGAGAGATACGCAGTATTTT. Translated, it gives CASSLTSGRRDTQYF. The rearrangement links TRBV7-2 to TRBJ2-3, with 12 bases matching TRBD2. From germline, CDR1 is SGHTA and CDR2 FQGNSA. The CDR3 sequence is 15 residues long. V gave up 5 bases and J gave up 5 bases; unmatched junction bases: 5.

The chain links TRBV19 to TRBJ2-3, with 7 positions matching TRBD1. Germline values: CDR1 LNHDA, CDR2 SQIVND (reference sequence). V lost 5 bases and J lost 5; bases outside the gene matches: 7. The CDR3 extends over 14 amino acids. CDR3 sequence: CASSPWTGGDTQYF. Written as DNA, the CDR3 is TGTGCCAGTAGTCCCTGGACAGGAGGAGATACGCAGTATTTT.

This clonotype was seen a few times. This rearrangement joins TRBV25-1 to TRBJ1-1, with 7 bases that match TRBD1. J was trimmed by 1 base and V by 4 bases; bases with no gene match: 6. Germline V gene data show CDR1 as MGHDK and CDR2 as SYGVNS. The CDR3 has 15 amino acids. Written as DNA, the CDR3 is TGTGCCAGCAGTGCGCGACAGGGAACGAACACTGAAGCTTTCTTT. Translated: CASSARQGTNTEAFF.

The CDR3, as DNA: TGTGCCAGCAGTGCTCAGGGGGCTGTCTCTGGCTACACCTTC. It translates to CASSAQGAVSGYTF. The chain carries TRBV6-1 and TRBJ1-2; TRBD1 matches 8 bases. V lost 4 bases, J lost 7 bases, and 8 bases stayed unmatched. The CDR3 runs to 14 residues. Germline loops: CDR1 MNHNS, CDR2 SASEGT.

In this sample, this clonotype turned up a few times. The chain joins TRBV7-2 to TRBJ1-4; TRBD1 matches 9 bases. This CDR3 has 14 residues. The germline gives CDR1 SGHTA, CDR2 FQGNSA. J lost 8 bases, V lost 5 bases, and 6 bases had no gene match. The CDR3 DNA sequence: TGTGCCAGCAGCGTACAGGGGGCAAGGGAAAAACTGTTTTTT. This sequence encodes CASSVQGAREKLFF.

The rearrangement uses TRBV18 and TRBJ2-2; TRBD1 matches at 8 bases. The J segment lost 3 bases and the V segment lost 5 bases, leaving 5 bases of the junction unmatched. The CDR3 runs to 15 residues. Germline V gene sequence: CDR1 KGHSH, CDR2 LQKENI. CDR3 sequence (DNA): TGTGCCAGCTCAAGAGGGACAGGTGACACCGGGGAGCTGTTTTTT. Protein product: CASSRGTGDTGELFF. The variable domain in full, with the rest retrieved from reference TRBV18 and TRBJ2-2, is NAGVMQNPRHLVRRRGQEARLRCSPMKGHSHVYWYRQLPEEGLKFMVYLQKENIIDESGMPKERFSAEFPKEGPSILRIQQVVRGDSAAYFCASSRGTGDTGELFFGEGSRLTVL.